Below are 31 T cell receptor beta chains sequenced from a single sample in a study of T cells in Graves' hyperthyroidism and ophthalmopathy. The CDR3 regions of TCR beta were amplified from RNA transcripts. Researchers ran a first-round RT-PCR on the TCR CDR3 using the HTBI primer set. TCRdb ran MiXCR on the multiplex PCR reads and lists one entry per CDR3 protein. The sample holds more than 550,000 distinct CDR3 sequences, roughly a sixth seen once. Material: blood. Receptor source: a man aged 45-60 years with Graves' hyperthyroidism.

This clonotype appeared many times. The genes are TRBV10-3 and TRBJ2-1; D gene unclear. V dropped 4 bases and J dropped 5 bases, with 9 bases sitting between them. The germline V gene encodes CDR1 ENHRY and CDR2 SYGVKD. The CDR3 sequence is 13 residues long. CDR3 bases: TGTGCCATCAGTGTAAGCCCCAACAATGAGCAGTTCTTC. This encodes CAISVSPNNEQFF.

The chain employs TRBV9 and TRBJ2-3, with D maybe TRBD1 (6 bases). Germline lookup yields CDR1 SGDLS and CDR2 YYNGEE. The ends were cut back, 1 base at V and 4 bases at J, with 7 bases in the middle. The CDR3 has 13 amino acids. The CDR3 is CASSVNRADTQYF. CDR3 DNA sequence: TGTGCCAGCAGCGTAAACAGGGCAGATACGCAGTATTTT.

This clonotype has ten or more counts. The CDR3: CASSQGTTETQYF. Here the CDR3 DNA reads TGTGCCAGCAGCCAAGGGACTACGGAGACCCAGTACTTC. The chain couples TRBV3-1 to TRBJ2-5, with a possible D match to TRBD2 (6 bases). In germline, CDR1 is LGHDT, CDR2 YNNKEL (reference sequence). The CDR3 runs 13 residues. V dropped 1 base and J dropped 5 bases, with 8 bases sitting between them.

At least ten counts were recorded for this clonotype. The chain uses TRBV28 and TRBJ2-1; TRBD2 agrees at 7 bases. Per the germline V gene, CDR1 is MDHEN and CDR2 is SYDVKM. This CDR3 contains 20 residues. Trimming removed 3 bases from V and 6 bases from J; junction bases left unmatched: 23. The CDR3 spells CASSFLVDPTWRESVNEQFF. The CDR3 coding sequence is TGTGCCAGCAGTTTTCTGGTTGACCCAACCTGGCGGGAGAGTGTCAATGAGCAGTTCTTC.

The chain uses TRBV19 and TRBJ1-1, with D maybe TRBD1 (5 bases). CDR3 length: 15 residues. Trimming pared 5 bases from V and 1 base from J, leaving 14 bases between. The germline V gene encodes CDR1 LNHDA and CDR2 SQIVND (reference sequence). For the CDR3, the DNA is TGTGCCAGTAGTCCACCCAGGGCGTGGAACACTGAAGCTTTCTTT. It codes for CASSPPRAWNTEAFF.

This clonotype occurred a few times. V is TRBV6-1 and J is TRBJ2-5; D is unclear. CDR3 size: 13 residues. CDR1 is MNHNS, CDR2 SASEGT, per germline. V was cut by 6 bases and J by 5 bases, with 13 bases left in between. Written as DNA, the CDR3 is TGTGCCAGCAGGGGTCACATTACGGAGACCCAGTACTTC. As protein: CASRGHITETQYF.

The chain couples TRBV24-1 to TRBJ2-1, with 12 bases lining up with TRBD2. This CDR3 contains 18 residues. The trim removed 2 bases at V and 3 bases at J, leaving 7 bases unmatched. From germline, CDR1 is KGHDR and CDR2 SFDVKD. CDR3 in amino acids: CATSDSLLTSGSYNEQFF. Here the CDR3 DNA reads TGTGCCACCAGTGATTCCCTTTTGACTAGCGGGAGCTACAATGAGCAGTTCTTC.

The CDR3 region is CATSDEDRGHPDTQYF. The DNA of the CDR3 is TGTGCCACCAGTGATGAGGACAGGGGGCACCCGGATACGCAGTATTTT. The rearrangement uses TRBV24-1 and TRBJ2-3; 11 bases align to TRBD1. CDR1 KGHDR and CDR2 SFDVKD come from the germline V gene. The J segment lost 6 bases and the V segment lost 3 bases, leaving 7 bases of the junction unmatched. The CDR3 runs 16 residues.

The rearrangement uses TRBV4-3 and TRBJ2-7; 8 bases are shared with TRBD1. Losses at the gene ends were 0 bases for V and 3 bases for J; bases not matched to a gene: 4. The CDR3 has 15 residues. Looked up from germline, CDR1 is LGHNA and CDR2 is YSLEER. CDR3 sequence: CASSQDRTGYYEQYF. The DNA for the CDR3 is TGCGCCAGCAGCCAAGATAGGACAGGGTACTACGAGCAGTACTTC.

This clonotype was seen only a few times. The rearrangement joins TRBV5-6 to TRBJ2-5; a possible D gene is TRBD1 (6 bases). V lost 5 bases to trimming and J lost 5 bases, with 19 bases between them. Germline V CDR1 and CDR2: SGHDT, YYEEEE. This CDR3 region has 15 residues. CDR3 in DNA: TGTGCCAGCAGACCGCGTGCAGGGGCAGGGGAGACCCAGTACTTC. Its translation: CASRPRAGAGETQYF.

The sample holds one count of this clonotype. The rearrangement links TRBV12-3 or TRBV12-4 to TRBJ2-5; D assignment may be TRBD1 or TRBD2 (5 bases each). The CDR3 has 16 residues. V shed 11 bases and J shed 1 base, with 23 bases lying between them. CDR3 sequence reads: CARRGLASGLQETQYF. The CDR3 region has the DNA TGTGCCCGCCGGGGCCTGGCGTCGGGCCTCCAAGAGACCCAGTACTTC.

The chain has TRBV12-3 or TRBV12-4 and TRBJ2-5, with 15 bases that match TRBD2. The CDR3 length is 19 residues. The V and J ends lost 5 bases and 5 bases, in that order; junction bases with no gene match: 15. The CDR3 loop reads CASSEAVPGLAGGGETQYF. For the CDR3, the DNA is TGTGCCAGCAGTGAAGCAGTCCCGGGACTAGCGGGAGGCGGGGAGACCCAGTACTTC.

Of note for this clonotype: Just one base apart from a much larger clone, this may be a read error. The chain links TRBV18 to TRBJ1-1; D remains unclear. Looked up from germline, CDR1 is KGHSH and CDR2 is LQKENI. This CDR3 has 13 residues. Trimming shortened V by 2 bases and J by 3 bases, and 7 bases separated the two germline ends. CDR3 DNA: TGTGCCAGCTCACCAGAAAGCGACACTGAAGCTTTCTTT. This gives the protein CASSPESDTEAFF.

This clonotype was seen more than once but under ten times. V and J are TRBV10-3 and TRBJ1-2; no clear D gene. With 0 bases removed from V and 4 bases from J, the gap between germline ends came to 9 bases. The germline V gene has CDR1 ENHRY and CDR2 SYGVKD. CDR3 length equals 14 residues. CDR3 in DNA: TGTGCCATCAGTGAGTCCGGGTTAGGCTATGGCTACACCTTC. It translates to CAISESGLGYGYTF.

This clonotype was detected only a few times. The CDR3 DNA sequence: TGCAGCGTGGGGGCTGACAGCTACACTGAAGCTTTCTTT. It specifies CSVGADSYTEAFF. The gene calls are TRBV29-1 and TRBJ1-1, with D perhaps TRBD1 (6 bases). The CDR3 runs to 13 residues. V was clipped by 6 bases and J by 3 bases, with 14 bases between them. Germline lookup yields CDR1 SQVTM and CDR2 ANQGSEA.

The chain recombines TRBV30 with TRBJ2-7, with D maybe TRBD2 (6 bases). The ends were cut back, 3 bases at V and 5 bases at J, with 14 bases in the middle. This CDR3 region has 13 residues. Looked up from germline, CDR1 is GTSNPN and CDR2 is SVGIG (reference sequence). CDR3: CAWRRLEFNEQYF. CDR3 in DNA: TGTGCCTGGAGGAGACTAGAATTCAACGAGCAGTACTTC.

This clonotype was observed a handful of times. V and J are TRBV29-1 and TRBJ2-1; 7 bases agree with TRBD1. Germline V gene sequence: CDR1 SQVTM, CDR2 ANQGSEA. The CDR3 has 13 amino acids. The J segment lost 4 bases and the V segment lost 7 bases, leaving 7 bases of the junction unmatched. CDR3 bases: TGCAGCGGGCGGACAGGCCCTTACAATGAGCAGTTCTTC. Translation gives CSGRTGPYNEQFF.

This clonotype was counted at least ten times. J is TRBJ1-5 and V is TRBV5-1, with a tentative D call TRBD1 (6 bases). The germline CDR1 and CDR2 sequences are SGHRS and YFSETQ. The CDR3 has 15 residues. The V gene lost 2 bases and the J gene lost 3 bases, with 12 bases spanning the gap. CDR3 bases: TGCGCCAGCAGCTTTACGACAGGCCCCAATCAGCCCCAGCATTTT. Amino acids: CASSFTTGPNQPQHF.

This clonotype was picked up many times. The chain couples TRBV12-3 or TRBV12-4 to TRBJ1-1; TRBD1 matches 9 bases. The V segment lost 10 bases and the J segment 4 bases; nucleotides outside the gene matches: 10. CDR3 length: 14 amino acids. CDR3 region: CATKQGAGGTEAFF. The CDR3 DNA follows: TGTGCCACCAAACAGGGGGCGGGAGGCACTGAAGCTTTCTTT.

Ten or more counts support this clonotype. The chain recombines TRBV2 with TRBJ2-1, with D tentatively TRBD2 (7 bases). The V end was cut by 7 bases, the J end by 9 bases, with 19 bases between. CDR3 length: 14 amino acids. Germline V lookup: CDR1 SNHLY, CDR2 FYNNEI. The CDR3 here is CASNLGGGALEQFF. CDR3 in DNA: TGTGCCAGCAACCTAGGTGGGGGGGCTCTTGAGCAGTTCTTC.

This clonotype was observed many times. The CDR3: CAIRTDSNQPQHF. The DNA of the CDR3 is TGTGCCATCAGGACGGATAGCAATCAGCCCCAGCATTTT. V is TRBV10-3 and J is TRBJ1-5; D gene uncertain. The germline gives CDR1 ENHRY, CDR2 SYGVKD. V gave up 6 bases and J gave up 0 bases, with 6 bases separating them. The CDR3 contains 13 residues.

In this sample, this clonotype turned up a few times. The CDR3 here is CASRSTGPGTEAFF. The CDR3 bases are TGTGCCAGCAGATCTACAGGCCCCGGCACTGAAGCTTTCTTT. This chain connects TRBV6-1 to TRBJ1-1, with TRBD1 as a possible D gene (5 bases). Trimming shortened V by 6 bases and J by 4 bases, and 15 bases separated the two germline ends. The CDR3 consists of 14 residues. Germline lookup yields CDR1 MNHNS and CDR2 SASEGT.

This clonotype was recorded many times. The CDR3 reads CATSSGANYNEQFF. CDR3 coding DNA: TGTGCCACATCTAGTGGAGCGAACTACAATGAGCAGTTCTTC. V usage is TRBV10-3 and J usage is TRBJ2-1; no clear D gene. V gave up 10 bases and J gave up 3 bases, with 16 bases separating them. CDR3 length: 14 residues. Germline CDR1 is ENHRY and CDR2 is SYGVKD.

This clonotype appeared many times. This chain connects TRBV30 to TRBJ2-1; D might be TRBD1 (6 bases). Germline V gene lookup returns CDR1 GTSNPN and CDR2 SVGIG (reference sequence). V was pared by 5 bases and J by 3 bases, with 8 bases between. The CDR3 loop spans 12 amino acids. CDR3 region: CAWGGNYNEQFF. CDR3 sequence (DNA): TGTGCCTGGGGGGGCAACTACAATGAGCAGTTCTTC.

V and J are TRBV28 and TRBJ1-2; D might be TRBD1 (5 bases). The germline V gene encodes CDR1 MDHEN and CDR2 SYDVKM. Between the trimmed V and J ends, which lost 6 bases and 1 base, there was a span of 21 bases. The CDR3 totals 17 residues. The CDR3 DNA reads as TGTGCCAGCAGCCTCGTCCGGGTCCCAAGGGGTAACTATGGCTACACCTTC. Its translation: CASSLVRVPRGNYGYTF.

This clonotype was observed many times. The V gene is TRBV11-2, the J gene TRBJ2-2, with no clear D. Between the trimmed V and J ends, which lost 5 bases and 1 base, there was a span of 8 bases. The CDR3 has 14 amino acids. From germline, CDR1 is SGHAT and CDR2 FQNNGV. CDR3 DNA: TGTGCCAGCAGCCGAGAGAGGAACACCGGGGAGCTGTTTTTT. The encoded protein is CASSRERNTGELFF.

This clonotype showed up many times. V and J are TRBV9 and TRBJ1-4; 8 bases are shared with TRBD1. V lost 0 bases and J lost 7; bases outside the gene matches: 5. This CDR3 has 15 amino acids. Germline loops: CDR1 SGDLS, CDR2 YYNGEE. CDR3 residues: CASSVATGDGEKLFF. The CDR3 nucleotides are TGTGCCAGCAGCGTAGCGACAGGGGATGGTGAAAAACTGTTTTTT. Drawing the rest from reference TRBV9 and TRBJ1-4, the complete variable domain is DSGVTQTPKHLITATGQRVTLRCSPRSGDLSVYWYQQSLDQGLQFLIQYYNGEERAKGNILERFSAQQFPDLHSELNLSSLELGDSALYFCASSVATGDGEKLFFGSGTQLSVL.

In this sample, this clonotype turned up many times. The chain combines TRBV28 with TRBJ2-1, with D perhaps assigned TRBD1 or TRBD2 (6 bases each). The CDR3 spans 16 residues. Trimming removed 5 bases from V and 8 bases from J, with 22 bases in between. Germline-derived CDR1 and CDR2 are MDHEN and SYDVKM. The CDR3 is CASSHPRDTTSYEQFF. CDR3 DNA: TGTGCCAGCAGTCATCCCCGGGACACTACTAGCTATGAGCAGTTCTTC.

This clonotype was seen ten or more times. J is TRBJ2-5 and V is TRBV2; D ambiguous. CDR1 and CDR2 (germline): SNHLY, FYNNEI. The V gene lost 6 bases and the J gene lost 4 bases, with 9 bases spanning the gap. The CDR3 runs to 12 residues. The CDR3 sequence: CASRMEIETQYF. The CDR3 region has the DNA TGTGCCAGCAGAATGGAAATAGAGACCCAGTACTTC.

This clonotype was observed at least ten times. CDR3 region: CSASGTTQETQYF. The CDR3 nucleotides read TGCAGTGCTAGCGGGACAACTCAAGAGACCCAGTACTTC. J is TRBJ2-5 and V is TRBV20-1; weak D call: TRBD1 (6 bases). This CDR3 region has 13 residues. Germline V gives CDR1 DFQATT, CDR2 SNEGSKA (reference sequence). Trimming stripped 3 bases from V and 2 bases from J, with 10 bases between.

The chain joins TRBV2 to TRBJ1-2; 10 bases agree with TRBD1. J gave up 6 bases and V 6 bases, and 13 bases lay outside the gene matches. This CDR3 region has 16 residues. Germline CDR1 is SNHLY and CDR2 is FYNNEI. The CDR3: CASSYKGTGEFDGYTF. Here the CDR3 DNA reads TGTGCCAGCAGCTATAAGGGGACAGGGGAATTTGATGGCTACACCTTC.